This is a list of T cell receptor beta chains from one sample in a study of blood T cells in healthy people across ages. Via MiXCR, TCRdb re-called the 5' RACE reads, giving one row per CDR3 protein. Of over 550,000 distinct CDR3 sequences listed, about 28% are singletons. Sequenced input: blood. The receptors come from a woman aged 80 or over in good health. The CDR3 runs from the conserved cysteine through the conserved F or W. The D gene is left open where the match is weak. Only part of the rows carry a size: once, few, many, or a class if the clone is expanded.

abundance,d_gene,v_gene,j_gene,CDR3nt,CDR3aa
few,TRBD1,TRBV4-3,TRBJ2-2,TGCGCCAGCAGCCAAGGGGGGGACAGGGTATTGGGGGAGCTGTTTTTT,CASSQGGDRVLGELFF
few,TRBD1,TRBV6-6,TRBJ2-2,TGTGCCAGCAGTTATCCGACAGGGAGTGACACCGGGGAGCTGTTTTTT,CASSYPTGSDTGELFF
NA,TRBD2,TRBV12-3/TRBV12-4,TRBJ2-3,TGTGCCAGCAGCCGAGGGGGGGGACTAGCGGGGGCTGATACGCAGTATTTT,CASSRGGGLAGADTQYF
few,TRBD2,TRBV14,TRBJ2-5,TGTGCCAGCAGTCCGCCGGGACTAGTAAAAGAGACCCAGTACTTC,CASSPPGLVKETQYF
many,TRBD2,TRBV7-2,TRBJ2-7,TGTGCCAGCAGCCTAGGACTAGCGGGTGAGCAGTACTTC,CASSLGLAGEQYF
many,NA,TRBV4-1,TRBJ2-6,TGCGCCAGCAGCCAAGATATACCAGGCCAGTCTGGGGCCAACGTCCTGACTTTC,CASSQDIPGQSGANVLTF
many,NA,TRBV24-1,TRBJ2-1,TGTGCCACCAGTGTATCAGGGGAAAACAATGAGCAGTTCTTC,CATSVSGENNEQFF
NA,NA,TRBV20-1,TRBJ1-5,TGCAGTGCTATCGCAGGGGATAATCAGCCCCAGCATTTT,CSAIAGDNQPQHF
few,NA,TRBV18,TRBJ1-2,TGTGCCAGCTCACGTGGTCCTAACTATGGCTACACCTTC,CASSRGPNYGYTF
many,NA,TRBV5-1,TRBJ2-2,TGCGCCAGCAGCTTGGGGGACACCCGCACCGGGGAGCTGTTTTTT,CASSLGDTRTGELFF
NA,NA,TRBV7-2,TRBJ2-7,TGTGCCAGCAGCTTAAGGAGGGCGACCGACGAGCAGTACTTC,CASSLRRATDEQYF
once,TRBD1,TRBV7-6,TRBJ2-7,TGTGCCAGCAGCTCAGGACAGGGGCGTTCCTACGAGCAGTACTTC,CASSSGQGRSYEQYF
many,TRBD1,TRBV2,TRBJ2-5,TGTGCCAGCAGTTACAGGGGGCGCAAAGAGACCCAGTACTTC,CASSYRGRKETQYF
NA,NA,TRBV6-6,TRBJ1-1,TGTGCCAGCAGTTACTCGAACGGGAGGACTGAAGCTTTCTTT,CASSYSNGRTEAFF
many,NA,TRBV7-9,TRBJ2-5,TGTGCCAGCAGCTCCGGCGGACGACAAGAGACCCAGTACTTC,CASSSGGRQETQYF
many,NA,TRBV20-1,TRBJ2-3,TGTCTCGTCACCCTGGGGGATACGCAGTATTTT,CLVTLGDTQYF
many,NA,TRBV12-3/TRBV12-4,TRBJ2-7,TGTGCCAGCAGTTTACGCAGGGATGGATACGAGCAGTACTTC,CASSLRRDGYEQYF
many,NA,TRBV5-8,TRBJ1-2,TGTGCCAGCAGCTTGGCCGCGGGACGGCCTCGCTATGGCTACACCTTC,CASSLAAGRPRYGYTF
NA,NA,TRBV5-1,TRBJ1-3,TGCGCCAGCAGCTTGCCCGGGGACGGAAACACCATATATTTT,CASSLPGDGNTIYF
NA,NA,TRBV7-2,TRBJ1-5,TGTGCCAGCAGCTTAGGTTTCGACCAGCCCCAGCATTTT,CASSLGFDQPQHF